This is a list of T cell receptor beta chains from one sample in a study of monozygotic twins with inflammatory bowel disease. TCRdb re-called the 5' RACE reads; every CDR3 protein appears as one record, without DNA. Across around 380,000 distinct CDR3 sequences, the top ten clones capture roughly 2.5% of the sample. Sequenced material: blood. Receptor source: a human donor with ulcerative colitis or Crohn's disease, or a healthy co-twin of an affected twin (not recorded which). Each CDR3 is given with its conserved first and last residue.

V gene	J gene	CDR3 length	CDR3 protein
TRBV6-1	TRBJ2-5	14	CATGAPPFQETQYF
TRBV14	TRBJ2-1	16	CASSQVGRRLYNEQFF
TRBV9	TRBJ2-1	13	CASSGGTSNEQFF
TRBV3-1	TRBJ1-6	15	CASSPGQTYNSPLHF
TRBV9	TRBJ1-2	13	CASSVGGNYGYTF
TRBV7-2	TRBJ1-5	14	CASSLLQGGQPQHF
TRBV4-3	TRBJ2-1	14	CASSQGLQYNEQFF
TRBV20-1	TRBJ2-1	12	CSANREALIEIF
TRBV11-2	TRBJ2-3	18	CASSLGRLAVDVTDTQYF
TRBV5-1	TRBJ1-1	15	CASSGHLGGPTEAFF
TRBV5-4	TRBJ1-4	17	CASSLARGGLTNEKLFF
TRBV10-3	TRBJ1-1	15	CAISEGGQADTEAFF
TRBV18	TRBJ2-1	14	CASLGALAGAEQFF
TRBV29-1	TRBJ2-1	13	CSVETARRYEQFF
TRBV7-2	TRBJ1-2	14	CASSLGEGVYGYTF
TRBV20-1	TRBJ1-1	12	CRAGNKDTEAFF